The 32 T cell receptor beta chains reported below all come from one sample, sequenced in a study of blood T cells in healthy people across ages. A second PCR, run for roughly 7 to 11 cycles, used a sample-barcoded 5' primer plus a J-beta primer mix. TCRdb redid the calling of the 5' RACE reads with MiXCR, one entry per CDR3 protein. Found here are just under 750,000 distinct CDR3 sequences, approximately 22% of them singletons; the top ten hold around a fifth. The sequencing input was blood. The receptors here all came from a man aged 70-80 years in good health.

The rearrangement joins TRBV19 to TRBJ1-5; D is possibly TRBD1 (6 bases). The germline V gene encodes CDR1 LNHDA and CDR2 SQIVND (reference sequence). The CDR3 length is 14 residues. Trimming removed 6 bases at V and 0 bases at J, with 9 bases between. CDR3 sequence reads: CASRGTYSNQPQHF. The CDR3 DNA sequence: TGTGCCAGTAGAGGGACATATAGCAATCAGCCCCAGCATTTT.

The table lists this clonotype with a few counts. This chain links TRBV12-3 or TRBV12-4 with TRBJ2-3, with no clear D. The CDR3 is 15 residues long. V was clipped by 7 bases and J by 0 bases, with 14 bases between them. CDR3 protein: CASIPMAVSTDTQYF. The CDR3 nucleotides are TGTGCCAGCATCCCCATGGCCGTCAGCACAGATACGCAGTATTTT.

This clonotype was seen ten or more times. This chain connects TRBV20-1 to TRBJ2-5; 13 nucleotides align to TRBD2. Trimming at V came to 3 bases and at J to 5 bases, leaving 12 bases not matched to a gene. CDR3 length: 17 amino acids. The germline V gene encodes CDR1 DFQATT and CDR2 SNEGSKA (reference sequence). In nucleotides, the CDR3 is TGCAGTGCTAGGAGTTTCGGGACTAGCGGGATAGGGGAGACCCAGTACTTC. Protein: CSARSFGTSGIGETQYF.

A few counts support this clonotype. At one boundary the junction diverges from the germline segment, which might be a read error. V and J are TRBV3-1 and TRBJ2-6, with a tentative D call TRBD1 (5 bases). Germline V gives CDR1 LGHDT, CDR2 YNNKEL (reference sequence). This CDR3 region has 18 residues. The CDR3 nucleotides read TGTGCCAGCAGCCAAGAAAAAACAGTTATCTCTGGGGCCAACGTCCTGGCTTTC. Translation: CASSQEKTVISGANVLAF.

The V gene is TRBV20-1, the J gene TRBJ1-2, with D perhaps TRBD1 (5 bases). Germline V CDR1 and CDR2: DFQATT, SNEGSKA (reference sequence). The CDR3 loop spans 15 amino acids. Trimming stripped 1 base from V and 4 bases from J, with 16 bases between. CDR3 coding DNA: TGCAGTGCTAGAGTGAGCCAGGAGGGACCCTATGGCTACACCTTC. Translated: CSARVSQEGPYGYTF.

This clonotype was counted many times. The rearrangement links TRBV7-9 to TRBJ2-3, with 10 bases lining up with TRBD2. This CDR3 comprises 15 residues. Germline V gives CDR1 SEHNR, CDR2 FQNEAQ (reference sequence). Trimming cost V 1 base and J 5 bases; bases outside gene matches: 3. The CDR3 sequence is CASSLVSSGGDTQYF. The DNA for the CDR3 is TGTGCCAGCAGCTTAGTTTCTAGCGGGGGAGATACGCAGTATTTT. Full variable domain (rest looked up from reference TRBV7-9 and TRBJ2-3): DTGVSQNPRHKITKRGQNVTFRCDPISEHNRLYWYRQTLGQGPEFLTYFQNEAQLEKSRLLSDRFSAERPKGSFSTLEIQRTEQGDSAMYLCASSLVSSGGDTQYFGPGTRLTVL.

The chain recombines TRBV5-1 with TRBJ1-1; D possibly corresponds to TRBD1 (6 bases). The CDR3 loop spans 14 amino acids. Germline CDR1 and CDR2: SGHRS and YFSETQ. The V and J ends lost 4 bases and 1 base respectively, with 11 bases between them. The CDR3: CASSPGTTNTEAFF. The CDR3 nucleotides are TGCGCCAGCAGCCCCGGGACAACGAACACTGAAGCTTTCTTT.

This clonotype has just one count. The CDR3 here is CSAEGVGYNEQFF. The DNA of the CDR3 is TGCAGTGCGGAGGGCGTCGGGTACAATGAGCAGTTCTTC. The chain is built from TRBV20-1 and TRBJ2-1; tentatively, D is TRBD2 (6 bases). The germline V gene encodes CDR1 DFQATT and CDR2 SNEGSKA (reference sequence). The CDR3 is made up of 13 amino acids. V was cut by 6 bases and J by 4 bases, with 13 bases left in between.

This clonotype appeared a few times. This chain links TRBV5-1 with TRBJ1-1, with 7 positions matching TRBD1. The CDR3 consists of 14 residues. Germline V gene lookup returns CDR1 SGHRS and CDR2 YFSETQ. V lost 4 bases, J lost 4 bases, and 7 bases stayed unmatched. CDR3 nucleotides: TGCGCCAGCAGCATCCTACAGGGGCCCACTGAAGCTTTCTTT. Protein: CASSILQGPTEAFF. Full variable domain (rest looked up from reference TRBV5-1 and TRBJ1-1): KAGVTQTPRYLIKTRGQQVTLSCSPISGHRSVSWYQQTPGQGLQFLFEYFSETQRNKGNFPGRFSGRQFSNSRSEMNVSTLELGDSALYLCASSILQGPTEAFFGQGTRLTVV.

This clonotype was seen a few times. The V and J genes are TRBV28 and TRBJ1-1; D might be TRBD1 (5 bases). V was pared by 7 bases and J by 1 base, with 16 bases between. Germline V gives CDR1 MDHEN, CDR2 SYDVKM. This CDR3 is built from 15 residues. The CDR3 region has the DNA TGTGCCAGCAAAAGACCTGCAGGACAGAACACTGAAGCTTTCTTT. It encodes CASKRPAGQNTEAFF.

The chain is built from TRBV29-1 and TRBJ2-5; D not certain. The DNA end favors TRBJ2-1, so the J call may be wrong. The germline V gene has CDR1 SQVTM and CDR2 ANQGSEA. There are 9 residues in the CDR3. The CDR3 region is CSVEDEQFF. In DNA, the CDR3 is TGCAGCGTTGAGGATGAGCAGTTCTTC.

CDR3 DNA: TGCGCCAGCAGCTTCGACGCAACTAGCGCCCCTTTACAGTACTTC. It yields the protein CASSFDATSAPLQYF. The J gene is TRBJ2-4, the V gene TRBV5-1, with 7 bases lining up with TRBD2. Germline-derived CDR1 and CDR2 are SGHRS and YFSETQ. V shed 2 bases, J shed 13 bases, and the junction held 15 bases outside the gene matches. This CDR3 contains 15 residues.

CDR3 protein: CASSLASTSGGIDTQYF. The CDR3, as DNA: TGTGCCAGCAGCTTAGCCTCGACTAGCGGGGGAATAGATACGCAGTATTTT. The chain employs TRBV7-2 and TRBJ2-3, with 12 bases lining up with TRBD2. Germline values: CDR1 SGHTA, CDR2 FQGNSA. Trimming at V came to 0 bases and at J to 5 bases, leaving 6 bases not matched to a gene. CDR3 length: 17 amino acids. Supplemented by reference TRBV7-2 and TRBJ2-3, the full variable domain reads GAGVSQSPSNKVTEKGKDVELRCDPISGHTALYWYRQSLGQGLEFLIYFQGNSAPDKSGLPSDRFSAERTGGSVSTLTIQRTQQEDSAVYLCASSLASTSGGIDTQYFGPGTRLTVL.

The V and J genes are TRBV6-6 and TRBJ1-2; possibly TRBD1 for D (5 bases). This CDR3 is built from 13 residues. Germline V CDR1 and CDR2: MNHNY, SVGAGI (reference sequence). V lost 8 bases and J 1 base, leaving 11 bases between the germline ends. Here the CDR3 DNA reads TGTGCCAGCCGGGACCCTATTAACTATGGCTACACCTTC. Its translation is CASRDPINYGYTF.

This clonotype was seen more than once but under ten times. The chain recombines TRBV20-1 with TRBJ2-5, with D perhaps TRBD1 or TRBD2 (6 bases each). This CDR3 is 14 amino acids long. The ends were cut back, 1 base at V and 5 bases at J, with 14 bases in the middle. Germline V lookup: CDR1 DFQATT, CDR2 SNEGSKA (reference sequence). The CDR3 coding sequence is TGCAGTGCTAGAGTTTTAACAGGGAGGGAGACCCAGTACTTC. It yields the protein CSARVLTGRETQYF.

The chain employs TRBV3-1 and TRBJ1-5; D might be TRBD1 (6 bases). This CDR3 has 15 amino acids. Germline CDR1 LGHDT, CDR2 YNNKEL (reference sequence). V lost 4 bases and J lost 4, with 14 bases in between. The CDR3 DNA reads TGTGCCAGCAGCCCCCTTGGACAGCCTAATCAGCCCCAGCATTTT. Translation gives CASSPLGQPNQPQHF.

The chain couples TRBV20-1 to TRBJ2-3; unclear D gene. The CDR3 sequence is 15 residues long. Germline V CDR1 and CDR2: DFQATT, SNEGSKA (reference sequence). Trimming stripped 6 bases from V and 0 bases from J, with 16 bases between. The CDR3 DNA reads TGCAGTGCCATAAGTGTGGAGCGCAGCACAGATACGCAGTATTTT. Amino acids: CSAISVERSTDTQYF.

The chain has TRBV12-3 or TRBV12-4 and TRBJ1-6; possible D gene TRBD1, 5 bases. The CDR3 length is 14 residues. Trimming stripped 2 bases from V and 9 bases from J, with 11 bases between. The CDR3 DNA follows: TGTGCCAGCAGTTTAAGGACCGGGGCTTCACCCCTCCACTTT. The encoded protein is CASSLRTGASPLHF.

The chain has TRBV29-1 and TRBJ1-1, with D maybe TRBD1 (6 bases). The CDR3 spans 14 residues. In germline, CDR1 is SQVTM, CDR2 ANQGSEA. V lost 3 bases, J lost 4 bases, and 15 bases lay in between. The CDR3 here is CSVEATQGATEAFF. Here the CDR3 DNA reads TGCAGCGTTGAGGCGACACAGGGTGCCACTGAAGCTTTCTTT. Combining the CDR3 with reference TRBV29-1 and TRBJ1-1 gives the whole variable domain SAVISQKPSRDICQRGTSLTIQCQVDSQVTMMFWYRQQPGQSLTLIATANQGSEATYESGFVIDKFPISRPNLTFSTLTVSNMSPEDSSIYLCSVEATQGATEAFFGQGTRLTVV.

The rearrangement joins TRBV20-1 to TRBJ2-1, with a tentative D call TRBD1 (7 bases). The CDR3 sequence is 16 residues long. The germline V gene encodes CDR1 DFQATT and CDR2 SNEGSKA (reference sequence). Trimming removed 1 base at V and 3 bases at J, with 16 bases between. This chain's CDR3 is CSARAQGGAGYNEQFF. The CDR3 DNA sequence: TGCAGTGCTAGAGCCCAGGGGGGAGCGGGCTACAATGAGCAGTTCTTC.

The V and J genes are TRBV10-1 and TRBJ2-7; D uncertain. Germline V gene data show CDR1 as WNHNN and CDR2 as SYGVQD (reference sequence). V shed 6 bases and J shed 3 bases, with 12 bases lying between them. The CDR3 contains 13 residues. CDR3 coding DNA: TGCGCCAGCAGCTTGAGGTTGGGCTACGAGCAGTACTTC. Translating gives CASSLRLGYEQYF.

With respect to this clonotype: Because the CDR3 is missing its conserved closing phenylalanine or tryptophan, this is likely a read error. The rearrangement uses TRBV4-1 and TRBJ1-1; no clear D. The germline V gene encodes CDR1 MGHRA and CDR2 YSYEKL. Trimming removed 0 bases at V and 4 bases at J, with 6 bases between. The CDR3 is 13 amino acids. The CDR3 is CASSQDLRTEAFL. In DNA, the CDR3 is TGCGCCAGCAGCCAAGATTTGCGCACTGAAGCTTTCCTT.

This rearrangement joins TRBV29-1 to TRBJ1-1; a weak D match, TRBD1 (5 bases). The CDR3 contains 12 residues. V dropped 7 bases and J dropped 4 bases, with 13 bases sitting between them. Germline CDR1 reads SQVTM; CDR2 reads ANQGSEA. DNA for the CDR3: TGCAGCGCTGCCCTTGGGGGCACTGAAGCTTTCTTT. Translating it yields CSAALGGTEAFF.

The rearrangement uses TRBV5-1 and TRBJ2-5; D is tentatively TRBD1 or TRBD2 (6 bases each). The better agreement between TRBJ2-7 and the DNA end casts doubt on the J call. The CDR3 is 14 residues long. The V gene's germline CDR1 is SGHRS and CDR2 YFSETQ. The CDR3 loop is CASSLVGGRYEQYF. In DNA form, the CDR3 reads TGCGCCAGCAGCTTGGTTGGGGGGCGTTACGAGCAGTACTTC.

This clonotype appeared a few times. The chain combines TRBV6-1 with TRBJ2-4; no firm D call. Germline V gene lookup returns CDR1 MNHNS and CDR2 SASEGT. The CDR3 has 15 amino acids. Trimming stripped 6 bases from V and 1 base from J, with 13 bases between. The chain's CDR3 is CASSKAGFAKNIQYF. The CDR3 DNA is TGTGCCAGCAGCAAGGCAGGTTTCGCCAAAAACATTCAGTACTTC.

There are a few counts of this clonotype. This chain links TRBV12-3 or TRBV12-4 with TRBJ1-1; the match to TRBD1 covers 8 bases. J lost 4 bases, V lost 6 bases, and 16 bases had no gene match. The CDR3 loop spans 17 amino acids. The CDR3 is CASSLDRVLRGGTEAFF. CDR3 sequence (DNA): TGTGCCAGCAGCCTGGACAGGGTATTGAGGGGAGGCACTGAAGCTTTCTTT.

In the case of this clonotype: A single base separates this from a much larger clone, so it may be a read error. J is TRBJ2-1 and V is TRBV2; tentatively, D is TRBD1 (6 bases). CDR3 length: 14 amino acids. CDR1 and CDR2 (germline): SNHLY, FYNNEI. CDR3 residues: CTSSESGGLNEQFF. The CDR3, as DNA: TGTACCAGCAGTGAGAGTGGGGGCCTGAATGAGCAGTTCTTC.

This clonotype was counted between two and nine times. The chain carries TRBV7-2 and TRBJ1-5, with D perhaps matching TRBD1 (6 bases). V was trimmed by 2 bases and J by 5 bases, leaving 10 bases between them. CDR1 and CDR2 from the germline V gene are SGHTA and FQGNSA. This CDR3 is 14 amino acids long. This chain's CDR3 is CASSLRDNYQPQHF. CDR3 DNA sequence: TGTGCCAGCAGCTTAAGGGACAACTATCAGCCCCAGCATTTT.

A few counts support this clonotype. The V and J genes are TRBV20-1 and TRBJ1-1; D not resolved. The CDR3 runs 11 residues. The V and J ends lost 5 bases and 1 base respectively, with 5 bases between them. Germline V gene lookup returns CDR1 DFQATT and CDR2 SNEGSKA (reference sequence). The CDR3, as DNA: TGCAGTGCTCCACAGAACACTGAAGCTTTCTTT. Protein: CSAPQNTEAFF.

The genes are TRBV6-4 and TRBJ1-2; TRBD1 might be the D (5 bases). V lost 6 bases, J lost 9 bases, and 17 bases lay in between. Germline loops: CDR1 MRHNA, CDR2 SNTAGT. CDR3 length: 13 residues. The CDR3 DNA reads as TGTGCCAGCAGCGAGGGACGGAGGGGTAGCTACACCTTC. The encoded protein is CASSEGRRGSYTF.

The rearrangement joins TRBV4-1 to TRBJ2-4; D may be TRBD2 (5 bases). Trimming shortened V by 3 bases and J by 2 bases, and 11 bases separated the two germline ends. The CDR3 runs to 15 residues. Germline assignment: CDR1 MGHRA and CDR2 YSYEKL. DNA of the CDR3: TGCGCCAGCAGCCACGGGATAGACTCCAAAAACATTCAGTACTTC. Its translation is CASSHGIDSKNIQYF.

This clonotype was recorded many times. This chain connects TRBV12-3 or TRBV12-4 to TRBJ1-5, with a tentative D call TRBD1 (5 bases). This CDR3 spans 15 amino acids. The V and J ends lost 6 bases and 4 bases respectively, with 16 bases between them. In DNA form, the CDR3 reads TGTGCCAGCAGGTGGACCGGGACTCAAAATCAGCCCCAGCATTTT. Translated, it gives CASRWTGTQNQPQHF.